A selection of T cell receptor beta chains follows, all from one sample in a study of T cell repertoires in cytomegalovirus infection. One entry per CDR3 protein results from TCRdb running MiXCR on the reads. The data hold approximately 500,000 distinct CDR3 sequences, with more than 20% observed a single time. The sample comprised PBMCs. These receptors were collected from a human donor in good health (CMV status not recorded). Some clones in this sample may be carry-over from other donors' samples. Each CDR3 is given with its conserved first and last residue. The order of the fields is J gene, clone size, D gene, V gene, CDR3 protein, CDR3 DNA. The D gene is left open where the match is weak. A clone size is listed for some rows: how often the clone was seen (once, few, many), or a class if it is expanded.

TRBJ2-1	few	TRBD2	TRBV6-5	CASRDLTSGRRGTYNEQFF	TGTGCCAGCAGGGATCTAACTAGCGGGAGGCGCGGAACCTACAATGAGCAGTTCTTC
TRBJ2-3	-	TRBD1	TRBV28	CASSLSLRQGAADTQYF	TGTGCCAGCAGTTTATCCCTGAGGCAGGGGGCGGCAGATACGCAGTATTTT
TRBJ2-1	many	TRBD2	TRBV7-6	CASSLVGTSGHNEQFF	TGTGCCAGCAGCTTAGTAGGGACTAGCGGCCACAATGAGCAGTTCTTC
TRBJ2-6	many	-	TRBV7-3	CASSIQSSGANVLTF	TGTGCCAGCAGCATACAGAGCTCTGGGGCCAACGTCCTGACTTTC
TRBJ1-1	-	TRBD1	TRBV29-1	CSVATGMNTEAFF	TGCAGCGTAGCGACAGGGATGAACACTGAAGCTTTCTTT
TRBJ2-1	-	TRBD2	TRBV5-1	CASSLFGTSGGGNEQFF	TGCGCCAGCAGCTTGTTTGGGACTAGCGGGGGGGGCAATGAGCAGTTCTTC
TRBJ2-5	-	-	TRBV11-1	CASSPIPQETQYF	TGTGCCAGCAGTCCAATCCCTCAAGAGACCCAGTACTTC
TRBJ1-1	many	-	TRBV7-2	CASSLLSSLGRLRWMNTEAFF	TGTGCCAGCAGCTTACTTTCGTCCCTGGGCCGACTAAGGTGGATGAACACTGAAGCTTTCTTT
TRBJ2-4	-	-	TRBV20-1	CSARQDENIQYF	TGCAGTGCTAGACAAGATGAAAACATTCAGTACTTC
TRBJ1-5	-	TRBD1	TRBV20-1	CSARDITGQAYQPQHF	TGCAGTGCTAGAGATATTACAGGACAGGCTTATCAGCCCCAGCATTTT
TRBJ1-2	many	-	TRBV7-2	CASSLAGIRGYTF	TGTGCCAGCAGCTTAGCAGGGATCCGTGGCTACACCTTC
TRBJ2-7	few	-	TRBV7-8	CASSLAAVTYEQYF	TGTGCCAGCAGCTTAGCGGCAGTCACCTACGAGCAGTACTTC
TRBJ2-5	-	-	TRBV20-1	CSARDYSSPQETQYF	TGCAGTGCTAGAGATTATTCTAGCCCCCAAGAGACCCAGTACTTC
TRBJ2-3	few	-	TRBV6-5	CASSSPGPEGADTQYF	TGTGCCAGCAGTAGCCCCGGACCTGAGGGGGCAGATACGCAGTATTTT